This T cell receptor (beta chain) was identified during a study of OX40 agonist ivuxolimab in advanced cancers. At the level of the study: Subjects had a mean age of about 65 years, with a range of 23 to 79; 82.7% were male. Under the entry rules, prior anti-PD-1, anti-PD-L1 or anti-CTLA-4 therapy was allowed, and approximately 40% had some. Findings and caveats of the study: Averaged across samples, CD8+ T cells carried more expanded clones than CD4+ did.

This table comes from immunoSEQ multiplex PCR, and its TCRdb copy is limited to in-frame clones, with some not included. The table records 82,000 or so clones, approximately 85% of them present only once. Trimming pared 6 bases from V and 7 bases from J, leaving 10 bases between. This CDR3 is 12 amino acids long. Germline assignment: CDR1 MDHEN and CDR2 SYDVKM. For this clone: Antigen: not known.

Patients with a history of autoimmune disease or on systemic immunosuppression were excluded. The sample was CD4+ or CD8+ T cells sorted from blood, taken in a trial of the OX40 agonist ivuxolimab. The rearrangement uses TRBV28 and TRBJ1-5; no clear D gene. This receptor was obtained from an adult with an advanced solid tumor such as melanoma, head and neck, liver or kidney cancer. CDR3 nucleotide sequence: TGTGCCAGCAGATCCTTTGGGCAGCCCCAGCATTTT. Its protein product is CASRSFGQPQHF.